This passage covers 17 T cell receptor beta chains from one sample sequenced in a study of CD4+ T cells in melanoma (dated by TCRdb to 2021 to 2024). Libraries were made using the immunoSEQ multiplex PCR assay. This is the immuneACCESS table as TCRdb keeps it, with only in-frame sequences that have V and J called. A part of the clones is gone; compared with another copy, unresolved V genes explain less than half, and the rest is unexplained. The sample table shows about 50,000 clones, and roughly 87% are seen once. About 11% of the sample comes from the top ten. The source material was peripheral blood. Receptors were obtained from a human donor with melanoma.

This chain connects TRBV14 to TRBJ1-5; 7 nucleotides agree with TRBD1. This CDR3 spans 13 amino acids. Per the germline V gene, CDR1 is SGHDN and CDR2 is FVKESK. Losses at the gene ends were 9 bases for V and 1 base for J; bases not matched to a gene: 3. The CDR3 nucleotides are TGTGCCAGGGGACAGCCGAGCAATCAGCCCCAGCATTTT. Its translation: CARGQPSNQPQHF.

This clone was seen once. The J gene is TRBJ1-3, the V gene TRBV9, with TRBD1 identical over 8 bases. Germline trimming cut 3 bases from V and 1 base from J; bases unmatched to any gene: 12. The CDR3 loop spans 18 amino acids. The germline gives CDR1 SGDLS, CDR2 YYNGEE. CDR3 sequence: CASSGGSGQGASGNTIYF. CDR3 DNA sequence: TGTGCCAGCAGCGGCGGCTCGGGGCAGGGGGCGTCTGGAAACACCATATATTTT.

The V call is TRBV29-1, the J call TRBJ2-2; TRBD1 might be the D (6 bases). There are 12 residues in the CDR3. Germline loops: CDR1 SQVTM, CDR2 ANQGSEA. Trimming stripped 7 bases from V and 1 base from J, with 7 bases between. The CDR3: CSADRNTGELFF. In DNA, the CDR3 is TGCAGCGCGGACAGGAACACCGGGGAGCTGTTTTTT.

The genes are TRBV5-1 and TRBJ2-7, with TRBD1 as a possible D gene (8 bases). The germline V gene has CDR1 SGHRS and CDR2 YFSETQ. This CDR3 is 14 amino acids long. Deletions cut 4 bases from V and 7 bases from J, with 18 bases between. The CDR3 region has the DNA TGCGCCAGCAGCCCCGGACAGGGAGGGCGGGAGCAGTACTTC. It yields the protein CASSPGQGGREQYF.

This chain uses TRBV14 with TRBJ1-6; maybe TRBD1 (5 bases). V shed 0 bases and J shed 8 bases, with 14 bases lying between them. This CDR3 has 16 amino acids. Looked up from germline, CDR1 is SGHDN and CDR2 is FVKESK. The CDR3 protein is CASSQEGGASDSPLHF. DNA for the CDR3: TGTGCCAGCAGCCAAGAAGGAGGGGCCAGCGATTCACCCCTCCACTTT.

The rearrangement uses TRBV7-2 and TRBJ2-7, with D hard to call. The CDR3 is made up of 14 amino acids. The V gene lost 5 bases and the J gene lost 2 bases, with 13 bases spanning the gap. From germline, CDR1 is SGHTA and CDR2 FQGNSA. The CDR3 protein is CASSTGFGAYEQYF. The CDR3 region has the DNA TGTGCCAGCAGCACCGGGTTTGGGGCCTACGAGCAGTACTTC. The complete variable domain, with remaining parts taken from reference TRBV7-2 and TRBJ2-7, reads GAGVSQSPSNKVTEKGKDVELRCDPISGHTALYWYRQSLGQGLEFLIYFQGNSAPDKSGLPSDRFSAERTGGSVSTLTIQRTQQEDSAVYLCASSTGFGAYEQYFGPGTRLTVT.

The chain couples TRBV27 to TRBJ1-6; TRBD1 is a possible D gene (6 bases). Trimming removed 6 bases from V and 0 bases from J, with 12 bases in between. This CDR3 region has 16 residues. Germline V gene data show CDR1 as MNHEY and CDR2 as SMNVEV (reference sequence). In DNA form, the CDR3 reads TGTGCCAGCAGACAGGGTATTGGCTCCTATAATTCACCCCTCCACTTT. Translating it yields CASRQGIGSYNSPLHF.

The rearrangement uses TRBV7-2 and TRBJ2-1, with TRBD1 identical over 9 bases. Germline CDR1 SGHTA, CDR2 FQGNSA. This CDR3 spans 14 amino acids. J lost 9 bases, V lost 4 bases, and 7 bases had no gene match. CDR3: CASSSRQGGSEQFF. The DNA for the CDR3 is TGTGCCAGCAGCTCACGACAGGGGGGGAGTGAGCAGTTCTTC. The full variable domain, its missing parts supplied by reference TRBV7-2 and TRBJ2-1, is GAGVSQSPSNKVTEKGKDVELRCDPISGHTALYWYRQSLGQGLEFLIYFQGNSAPDKSGLPSDRFSAERTGGSVSTLTIQRTQQEDSAVYLCASSSRQGGSEQFFGPGTRLTVL.

The chain uses TRBV6-5 and TRBJ1-4, with D tentatively TRBD1 (5 bases). Per germline, CDR1 MNHEY and CDR2 SVGAGI. This CDR3 comprises 15 residues. The V end was cut by 4 bases, the J end by 2 bases, with 11 bases between. The CDR3 loop is CASSWGVMTNEKLFF. CDR3 DNA: TGTGCCAGCAGTTGGGGGGTTATGACTAATGAAAAACTGTTTTTT.

V gene TRBV5-8 combines with J gene TRBJ1-5; D remains unclear. Germline V gives CDR1 SGHTS, CDR2 YDEGEE. V shed 4 bases and J shed 7 bases, with 15 bases lying between them. This CDR3 is built from 14 residues. CDR3 sequence reads: CASSHRDFGQPQHF. CDR3 in DNA: TGTGCCAGCAGCCACCGGGATTTCGGGCAGCCCCAGCATTTT.

V is TRBV7-6 and J is TRBJ1-1, with 7 bases identical to TRBD1. J gave up 0 bases and V 5 bases, and 9 bases lay outside the gene matches. CDR1 SGHVS and CDR2 FNYEAQ come from the germline V gene. CDR3 size: 16 residues. CDR3 DNA: TGTGCCAGCAGCCCCCAAACAGGGGACATGAACACTGAAGCTTTCTTT. Amino acids: CASSPQTGDMNTEAFF.

The genes are TRBV7-2 and TRBJ1-1; no definite D call. Germline values: CDR1 SGHTA, CDR2 FQGNSA. The CDR3 has 15 residues. V dropped 2 bases and J dropped 1 base, with 11 bases sitting between them. CDR3 amino acids: CASSLLTTPNTEAFF. In nucleotides, the CDR3 is TGTGCCAGCAGCTTACTTACGACACCGAACACTGAAGCTTTCTTT. Full variable domain (missing parts from reference TRBV7-2 and TRBJ1-1): GAGVSQSPSNKVTEKGKDVELRCDPISGHTALYWYRQSLGQGLEFLIYFQGNSAPDKSGLPSDRFSAERTGGSVSTLTIQRTQQEDSAVYLCASSLLTTPNTEAFFGQGTRLTVV.

This chain connects TRBV19 to TRBJ2-3; D is perhaps TRBD2 (7 bases). The CDR3 consists of 15 residues. V was trimmed by 3 bases and J by 2 bases, leaving 12 bases between them. CDR1 and CDR2 (germline): LNHDA, SQIVND (reference sequence). The CDR3 spells CASSMWGGATDTQYF. The CDR3 DNA follows: TGTGCCAGTAGTATGTGGGGGGGGGCCACAGATACGCAGTATTTT.

The chain recombines TRBV7-9 with TRBJ2-5; tentative D call: TRBD1 (5 bases). Trimming removed 2 bases at V and 5 bases at J, with 18 bases between. This CDR3 comprises 16 residues. The germline V gene has CDR1 SEHNR and CDR2 FQNEAQ (reference sequence). The CDR3 coding sequence is TGTGCCAGCAGCTTACAAGGCAGGGTAGTCGTGGAGACCCAGTACTTC. As protein: CASSLQGRVVVETQYF.

The genes are TRBV5-4 and TRBJ2-7; TRBD1 agrees at 10 bases. CDR3 length: 14 residues. Losses at the gene ends were 2 bases for V and 4 bases for J; bases not matched to a gene: 3. The germline V gene has CDR1 SGHNT and CDR2 YYREEE (reference sequence). The CDR3 nucleotides read TGTGCCAGCAGCTTAAGGACAGGGGGTTACGAGCAGTACTTC. Translated, it gives CASSLRTGGYEQYF.

V usage is TRBV30 and J usage is TRBJ2-3, with D unclear. Germline V CDR1 and CDR2: GTSNPN, SVGIG (reference sequence). V was cut by 2 bases and J by 0 bases, with 3 bases left in between. The CDR3 loop spans 12 amino acids. This CDR3 reads CAWSRSTDTQYF. The CDR3 nucleotides read TGTGCCTGGAGTCGAAGCACAGATACGCAGTATTTT.

The chain has TRBV5-5 and TRBJ2-7, with D perhaps assigned TRBD1 or TRBD2 (5 bases each). The germline gives CDR1 SGHKS, CDR2 YYEKEE (reference sequence). This CDR3 contains 15 residues. V gave up 0 bases and J gave up 0 bases, with 10 bases separating them. The CDR3 sequence: CASSLVGVSSYEQYF. The CDR3, as DNA: TGTGCCAGCAGCTTGGTGGGGGTTTCCTCCTACGAGCAGTACTTC.